One and the same sample provided the 16 T cell receptor beta chains below, sequenced in a study of cytomegalovirus exposure and HLA in healthy donors. PCR involved 60 Vbeta and 13 Jbeta primers. Using immunoSEQ multiplex PCR, the repertoire was profiled, and TCRdb retains in-frame clones only, with some absent. The sample has 82,000 or so clones, 10% seen once. Sequenced sample: PBMCs. These receptors were taken from a man aged 55 to 70 in good health and CMV-seropositive.

The rearrangement joins TRBV5-1 to TRBJ2-5; D gene uncertain. This CDR3 region has 14 residues. CDR1 is SGHRS and CDR2 is YFSETQ in the germline V gene. V dropped 0 bases and J dropped 3 bases, with 9 bases sitting between them. The CDR3 DNA sequence: TGCGCCAGCAGCTTGGTCGCGTCGGAAGAGACCCAGTACTTC. It specifies CASSLVASEETQYF. The full variable domain, rest sourced from reference TRBV5-1 and TRBJ2-5, is KAGVTQTPRYLIKTRGQQVTLSCSPISGHRSVSWYQQTPGQGLQFLFEYFSETQRNKGNFPGRFSGRQFSNSRSEMNVSTLELGDSALYLCASSLVASEETQYFGPGTRLLVL.

This clone was counted only a few times. The identical CDR3 is also encoded by other nucleotide sequences in the sample. This chain links TRBV20-1 with TRBJ2-1; D is undetermined. V was cut by 3 bases and J by 5 bases, with 2 bases left in between. The CDR3 runs to 10 residues. Germline lookup yields CDR1 DFQATT and CDR2 SNEGSKA (reference sequence). The CDR3 DNA is TGCAGTGCTAGCGACAATGAGCAGTTCTTC. It specifies CSASDNEQFF.

The V and J genes are TRBV19 and TRBJ2-3; TRBD2 aligns across 11 bases. CDR1 LNHDA and CDR2 SQIVND come from the germline V gene (reference sequence). V lost 6 bases and J lost 7; bases outside the gene matches: 9. This CDR3 has 15 amino acids. The CDR3 nucleotides read TGTGCCAGTAGGACTGAAGGGACTAGCGGTTATACGCAGTATTTT. It specifies CASRTEGTSGYTQYF.

This clone was observed a handful of times. This chain connects TRBV11-1 to TRBJ2-7; 11 nucleotides line up with TRBD2. Germline V gives CDR1 SGHAT, CDR2 FQDESV (reference sequence). CDR3 length equals 16 residues. Unmatched junction bases numbered 3, after V lost 2 bases and J lost 0 bases. CDR3 coding DNA: TGTGCCAGCAGCTTATCGCTAGCGGGAGGCTCCTACGAGCAGTACTTC. Encoded protein: CASSLSLAGGSYEQYF. Filled out from reference TRBV11-1 and TRBJ2-7, the complete variable domain reads EAEVAQSPRYKITEKSQAVAFWCDPISGHATLYWYRQILGQGPELLVQFQDESVVDDSQLPKDRFSAERLKGVDSTLKIQPAELGDSAMYLCASSLSLAGGSYEQYFGPGTRLTVT.

The genes are TRBV10-3 and TRBJ2-5, with 8 nucleotides matching TRBD1. This CDR3 comprises 16 residues. With 2 bases clipped from V and 9 bases from J, the junction kept 14 bases outside the gene matches. Per germline, CDR1 ENHRY and CDR2 SYGVKD. CDR3 DNA: TGTGCCATCAGTGAGCCCGGGACAGGCGACAGAAGGGCCCAGTACTTC. Encoded protein: CAISEPGTGDRRAQYF.

V gene TRBV6-4 combines with J gene TRBJ2-1; D is unresolved. The CDR3 runs to 13 residues. Germline loops: CDR1 MRHNA, CDR2 SNTAGT. Trimming pared 6 bases from V and 3 bases from J, leaving 9 bases between. CDR3 residues: CASSANSYNEQFF. The CDR3, as DNA: TGTGCCAGCAGCGCTAACAGCTACAATGAGCAGTTCTTC.

The V and J genes are TRBV6-1 and TRBJ1-2; 9 bases align to TRBD1. With V trimmed by 1 base and J by 8 bases, 2 bases remained unmatched. Germline assignment: CDR1 MNHNS and CDR2 SASEGT. The CDR3 extends over 13 amino acids. CDR3 in DNA: TGTGCCAGCAGTGAAGGGACAGGGGTCGGCTACACCTTC. It translates to CASSEGTGVGYTF.

This clone was recorded a few times. The CDR3 sequence: CASSFSGQLAEAFF. The CDR3 nucleotides read TGTGCCAGCAGTTTCTCTGGACAGCTTGCTGAAGCTTTCTTT. This rearrangement joins TRBV6-5 to TRBJ1-1, with a possible D match to TRBD1 (6 bases). Deletions cut 4 bases from V and 6 bases from J, with 15 bases between. The CDR3 is 14 residues long. Germline CDR1 and CDR2: MNHEY and SVGAGI.

This clone has a handful of counts. The genes are TRBV12-2 and TRBJ2-5; the table's D call, TRBD2, has no DNA check behind it. TRBV12-2 is annotated as a pseudogene. CDR3 length equals 14 residues. In DNA, the CDR3 is TGTGCAAGTCGTGGCGGGAAACTACAAGAGACCCAGTACTTC. It translates to CASRGGKLQETQYF.

The chain carries TRBV9 and TRBJ2-5, with 16 bases lining up with TRBD2. The CDR3 is made up of 22 amino acids. V dropped 4 bases and J dropped 3; count of bases not matched to a gene: 21. Germline V gene sequence: CDR1 SGDLS, CDR2 YYNGEE. CDR3 region: CASSPENPKGTSGRALKETQYF. For the CDR3, the DNA is TGTGCCAGCAGCCCGGAGAATCCAAAGGGGACTAGCGGGAGGGCCTTAAAAGAGACCCAGTACTTC.

The table lists this clone with a few counts. The V gene is TRBV29-1, the J gene TRBJ2-3; D is ambiguous. CDR1 is SQVTM, CDR2 ANQGSEA, per germline. This CDR3 is 13 amino acids long. The V end was cut by 6 bases, the J end by 0 bases, with 10 bases between. The CDR3 protein is CSVSSGSTDTQYF. The CDR3 DNA sequence: TGCAGCGTATCTAGTGGAAGCACAGATACGCAGTATTTT.

This clone was seen a few times. J is TRBJ2-3 and V is TRBV7-3; D perhaps matches TRBD2 (6 bases). CDR1 SGHTA and CDR2 FQGTGA come from the germline V gene. With 1 base removed from V and 0 bases from J, the gap between germline ends came to 32 bases. The CDR3 consists of 23 residues. The DNA for the CDR3 is TGTGCCAGCAGCTTAAGGAACCTCGGACGGAGTTTTTGGGCGGGGAGCAGCACAGATACGCAGTATTTT. It codes for CASSLRNLGRSFWAGSSTDTQYF.

CDR3 residues: CASSLAAGGENGYTF. CDR3 coding DNA: TGCGCCAGCAGCTTGGCCGCGGGGGGCGAGAATGGCTACACCTTC. The V and J genes are TRBV5-1 and TRBJ1-2, with D tentatively TRBD1 (6 bases). This CDR3 has 15 amino acids. Germline lookup yields CDR1 SGHRS and CDR2 YFSETQ. V shed 0 bases and J shed 6 bases, with 15 bases lying between them.

This clone showed up just a few times. The J gene is TRBJ2-3, the V gene TRBV19; D possibly corresponds to TRBD1 (7 bases). V gave up 5 bases and J gave up 4 bases, with 19 bases separating them. In germline, CDR1 is LNHDA, CDR2 SQIVND (reference sequence). This CDR3 contains 16 residues. The CDR3 sequence is CASSPDRDRGSDTQYF. As DNA, the CDR3 is TGTGCCAGTAGTCCCGACAGGGATCGGGGGTCAGATACGCAGTATTTT.

The CDR3 sequence: CASRATGASYEQYF. The DNA of the CDR3 is TGTGCCAGCAGGGCGACAGGCGCGTCCTACGAGCAGTACTTC. The chain carries TRBV2 and TRBJ2-7; D may be TRBD1 (6 bases). Looked up from germline, CDR1 is SNHLY and CDR2 is FYNNEI. The CDR3 is 14 residues long. V was pared by 6 bases and J by 1 base, with 13 bases between.

The chain links TRBV5-1 to TRBJ2-5; tentative D call: TRBD2 (6 bases). V was pared by 0 bases and J by 4 bases, with 13 bases between. This CDR3 region has 15 residues. Germline V gene data show CDR1 as SGHRS and CDR2 as YFSETQ. DNA of the CDR3: TGCGCCAGCAGCTTGGTGGGGGGAGAGGGAGAGACCCAGTACTTC. This codes for CASSLVGGEGETQYF.